The 20 T cell receptor beta chains below were found in one sample sequenced in a study of T-cell reconstitution after alpha-beta-depleted transplantation in children. This sample's TCRbeta library carried unique molecular identifier barcodes. TCRdb re-derived calls from the PCR reads in MiXCR, one entry per CDR3 protein. Of 700,000 to 950,000 distinct CDR3 sequences listed, roughly 16% are singletons. Sequences were derived from PBMCs, mostly from graft donor cells, sampled 360 days after TCRalphabeta/CD19-depleted stem cell transplant. Receptor source: a male patient under 18 who had a stem cell transplant for acute lymphoblastic leukemia, so the T cells may come from the graft donor.

This chain links TRBV10-3 with TRBJ2-7; D is uncertain. Looked up from germline, CDR1 is ENHRY and CDR2 is SYGVKD. V dropped 3 bases and J dropped 4 bases, with 13 bases sitting between them. This CDR3 has 14 amino acids. CDR3 region: CAISEVPPLYEQYF. The CDR3 coding sequence is TGTGCCATCAGTGAAGTCCCACCGCTATACGAGCAGTACTTC.

This clonotype was seen more than once but under ten times. The chain recombines TRBV3-1 with TRBJ2-4; no definite D call. The CDR3 is made up of 15 amino acids. Deletions cut 11 bases from V and 0 bases from J, with 17 bases between. CDR1 is LGHDT and CDR2 is YNNKEL in the germline V gene (reference sequence). CDR3 DNA: TGTGCCTCCACCCAGCAGCCCATAGCCAAAAACATTCAGTACTTC. This codes for CASTQQPIAKNIQYF.

This clonotype has only a few counts. The genes are TRBV7-6 and TRBJ2-5; the match to TRBD2 covers 10 bases. The CDR3 loop spans 18 amino acids. J was trimmed by 4 bases and V by 0 bases; bases with no gene match: 11. From germline, CDR1 is SGHVS and CDR2 FNYEAQ. In DNA form, the CDR3 reads TGTGCCAGCAGCTTAGCAGCTAGCGGGAGAGGGGGTGGAGAGACCCAGTACTTC. It yields the protein CASSLAASGRGGGETQYF.

The genes are TRBV7-2 and TRBJ1-5; D is uncertain. This CDR3 region has 14 residues. Germline CDR1 SGHTA, CDR2 FQGNSA. The V end was cut by 5 bases, the J end by 0 bases, with 8 bases between. CDR3 sequence: CASSNYYSNQPQHF. Here the CDR3 DNA reads TGTGCCAGCAGCAATTACTATAGCAATCAGCCCCAGCATTTT. The full variable domain, in which reference TRBV7-2 and TRBJ1-5 provide the parts outside the CDR3, is GAGVSQSPSNKVTEKGKDVELRCDPISGHTALYWYRQSLGQGLEFLIYFQGNSAPDKSGLPSDRFSAERTGGSVSTLTIQRTQQEDSAVYLCASSNYYSNQPQHFGDGTRLSIL.

The V call is TRBV27, the J call TRBJ1-1; D gene unclear. The V gene lost 0 bases and the J gene lost 6 bases, with 14 bases spanning the gap. Germline V gene data show CDR1 as MNHEY and CDR2 as SMNVEV (reference sequence). CDR3 length: 15 residues. CDR3 coding DNA: TGTGCCAGCAGTTTATCGGAAGTAGGAGGTCCTGAAGCTTTCTTT. Translated: CASSLSEVGGPEAFF.

This clonotype was seen at least ten times. This chain connects TRBV25-1 to TRBJ2-1; tentative D call: TRBD1 (6 bases). V gave up 4 bases and J gave up 5 bases, with 12 bases separating them. The CDR3 sequence is 14 residues long. The germline CDR1 and CDR2 sequences are MGHDK and SYGVNS. CDR3 nucleotides: TGTGCCAGCAGTGTGACAGGCCCGAACAATGAGCAGTTCTTC. Translating gives CASSVTGPNNEQFF.

This chain connects TRBV15 to TRBJ1-5; perhaps TRBD1 as D (6 bases). This CDR3 comprises 15 residues. Per the germline V gene, CDR1 is LNHNV and CDR2 is YYDKDF (reference sequence). Trimming cost V 8 bases and J 5 bases, with 19 bases left between them. The CDR3 loop reads CATRWGGSGYQPQHF. The CDR3 nucleotides read TGTGCCACCCGATGGGGGGGCAGTGGGTATCAGCCCCAGCATTTT.

Concerning this clonotype itself: This sequence may be a read error, since a much larger clone differs from it by one base. The V call is TRBV29-1, the J call TRBJ2-5, with D possibly matching TRBD2 (6 bases). The germline V gene encodes CDR1 SQVTM and CDR2 ANQGSEA. The CDR3 is 12 residues long. The V and J ends lost 3 bases and 9 bases respectively, with 14 bases between them. CDR3 sequence reads: CSVEPGGGAQYF. The CDR3 DNA follows: TGCAGCGTTGAGCCCGGCGGCGGGGCCCAGTACTTC.

The rearrangement links TRBV5-1 to TRBJ2-6, with D possibly being TRBD2 (5 bases). Germline-derived CDR1 and CDR2 are SGHRS and YFSETQ. V was trimmed by 4 bases and J by 0 bases, leaving 8 bases between them. This CDR3 spans 15 amino acids. CDR3 DNA: TGCGCCAGCAGCCCTGAGGGCTCTGGGGCCAACGTCCTGACTTTC. It is translated as CASSPEGSGANVLTF. Based on the CDR3 plus reference TRBV5-1 and TRBJ2-6, the full variable domain is KAGVTQTPRYLIKTRGQQVTLSCSPISGHRSVSWYQQTPGQGLQFLFEYFSETQRNKGNFPGRFSGRQFSNSRSEMNVSTLELGDSALYLCASSPEGSGANVLTFGAGSRLTVL.

The V call is TRBV7-7, the J call TRBJ1-5, with 7 bases identical to TRBD1. Germline values: CDR1 SSHAT, CDR2 FNYEAQ (reference sequence). V lost 5 bases to trimming and J lost 6 bases; unmatched junction nucleotides: 13. This CDR3 comprises 16 residues. CDR3 loop: CASSPLLYRGVQPQHF. CDR3 in DNA: TGTGCCAGCAGCCCGCTCCTCTACAGGGGAGTTCAGCCCCAGCATTTT.

The chain uses TRBV15 and TRBJ2-7, with TRBD1 matching 7 bases. Germline-derived CDR1 and CDR2 are LNHNV and YYDKDF (reference sequence). There are 15 residues in the CDR3. With 2 bases clipped from V and 3 bases from J, the junction kept 7 bases outside the gene matches. This CDR3 is CATSRMRQGLYEQYF. In nucleotides, the CDR3 is TGTGCCACCAGCAGAATGAGACAGGGTCTCTACGAGCAGTACTTC.

This clonotype was recorded a few times. The chain recombines TRBV25-1 with TRBJ2-4; a weak D match, TRBD1 (6 bases). Looked up from germline, CDR1 is MGHDK and CDR2 is SYGVNS. The V gene lost 6 bases and the J gene lost 0 bases, with 15 bases spanning the gap. The CDR3 has 16 residues. The CDR3 here is CASSIPGQSAKNIQYF. The DNA for the CDR3 is TGTGCCAGCAGCATCCCCGGACAGTCAGCCAAAAACATTCAGTACTTC.

This clonotype has more than one count but fewer than ten. This rearrangement joins TRBV7-6 to TRBJ2-7; 10 bases map to TRBD2. V lost 5 bases, J lost 0 bases, and 7 bases stayed unmatched. CDR1 is SGHVS and CDR2 is FNYEAQ in the germline V gene. The CDR3 totals 16 residues. The CDR3 DNA reads TGTGCCAGCAGCCGTCTCGGGACTAGCGCCTCCTACGAGCAGTACTTC. This translates into CASSRLGTSASYEQYF. The entire variable domain, with the rest obtained from reference TRBV7-6 and TRBJ2-7, is as follows: GAGVSQSPRYKVTKRGQDVALRCDPISGHVSLYWYRQALGQGPEFLTYFNYEAQQDKSGLPNDRFSAERPEGSISTLTIQRTEQRDSAMYRCASSRLGTSASYEQYFGPGTRLTVT.

This clonotype was picked up a small number of times. The rearrangement uses TRBV6-1 and TRBJ1-5; D remains unclear. V lost 6 bases and J lost 2, with 11 bases in between. Germline V gene data show CDR1 as MNHNS and CDR2 as SASEGT. The CDR3 runs to 14 residues. The DNA of the CDR3 is TGTGCCAGCAGCCTAGGGATGGGCAATCAGCCCCAGCATTTT. Translating it yields CASSLGMGNQPQHF.

The chain employs TRBV9 and TRBJ2-3; 9 bases match TRBD2. V was clipped by 4 bases and J by 2 bases; unmatched bases: 5. Germline CDR1 reads SGDLS; CDR2 reads YYNGEE. This CDR3 is built from 15 residues. The CDR3 coding sequence is TGTGCCAGCAGCTATAGCGGGGGAAACACAGATACGCAGTATTTT. It translates to CASSYSGGNTDTQYF. Full variable domain (remainder filled in from reference TRBV9 and TRBJ2-3): DSGVTQTPKHLITATGQRVTLRCSPRSGDLSVYWYQQSLDQGLQFLIQYYNGEERAKGNILERFSAQQFPDLHSELNLSSLELGDSALYFCASSYSGGNTDTQYFGPGTRLTVL.

There are a few counts of this clonotype. The V gene is TRBV25-1, the J gene TRBJ1-2, with D possibly TRBD1 on 5 matching bases. Germline assignment: CDR1 MGHDK and CDR2 SYGVNS. The CDR3 loop spans 13 amino acids. V lost 3 bases and J lost 4, with 9 bases in between. The CDR3: CASSDWDLYGYTF. CDR3 nucleotide sequence: TGTGCCAGCAGTGATTGGGACCTCTATGGCTACACCTTC.

The rearrangement links TRBV14 to TRBJ2-4, with no clear D. The CDR3 covers 17 residues. Germline V gene data show CDR1 as SGHDN and CDR2 as FVKESK. Trimming took off 3 bases at V and 1 base at J, with 16 bases between the two ends. The CDR3: CASSHGGLRAAKNIQYF. CDR3 coding DNA: TGTGCCAGCAGCCACGGCGGCCTTCGGGCGGCCAAAAACATTCAGTACTTC.

This clonotype came up many times. J is TRBJ1-1 and V is TRBV10-3, with a weak D call TRBD1 (6 bases). Germline V CDR1 and CDR2: ENHRY, SYGVKD. The CDR3 sequence is 12 residues long. The V and J ends lost 10 bases and 10 bases respectively, with 19 bases between them. The CDR3: CATGVRGLGAFF. The CDR3 nucleotides are TGTGCCACCGGAGTGAGGGGGTTAGGAGCTTTCTTT.

The chain has TRBV5-1 and TRBJ2-6, with D maybe TRBD2 (6 bases). The CDR3 has 15 residues. The V gene's germline CDR1 is SGHRS and CDR2 YFSETQ. V dropped 4 bases and J dropped 2 bases, with 10 bases sitting between them. The CDR3 loop reads CASSLWGAGANVLTF. The CDR3 DNA is TGCGCCAGCAGCCTGTGGGGGGCTGGGGCCAACGTCCTGACTTTC. Variable domain in full (rest from reference TRBV5-1 and TRBJ2-6): KAGVTQTPRYLIKTRGQQVTLSCSPISGHRSVSWYQQTPGQGLQFLFEYFSETQRNKGNFPGRFSGRQFSNSRSEMNVSTLELGDSALYLCASSLWGAGANVLTFGAGSRLTVL.

There are a few counts of this clonotype. The genes are TRBV6-5 and TRBJ2-1; 11 positions agree with TRBD2. The V gene end was trimmed by 2 bases and the J gene end by 4 bases; junction bases not matched to a gene: 4. The germline V gene encodes CDR1 MNHEY and CDR2 SVGAGI. The CDR3 has 16 residues. CDR3 in DNA: TGTGCCAGCAGTTACGTACTAGCGGGAGTTTACAATGAGCAGTTCTTC. Translating gives CASSYVLAGVYNEQFF.